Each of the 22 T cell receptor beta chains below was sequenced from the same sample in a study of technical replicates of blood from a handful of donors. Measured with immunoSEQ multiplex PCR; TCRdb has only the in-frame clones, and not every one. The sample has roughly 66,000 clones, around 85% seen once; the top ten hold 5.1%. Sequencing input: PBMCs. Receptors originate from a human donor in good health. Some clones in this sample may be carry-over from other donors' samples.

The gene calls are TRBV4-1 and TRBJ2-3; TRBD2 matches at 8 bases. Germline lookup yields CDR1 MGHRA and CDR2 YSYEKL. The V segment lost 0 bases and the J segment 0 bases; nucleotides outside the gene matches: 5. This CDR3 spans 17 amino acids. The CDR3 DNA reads TGCGCCAGCAGCCAAGATAGAAGCGGGAGAAGCACAGATACGCAGTATTTT. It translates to CASSQDRSGRSTDTQYF.

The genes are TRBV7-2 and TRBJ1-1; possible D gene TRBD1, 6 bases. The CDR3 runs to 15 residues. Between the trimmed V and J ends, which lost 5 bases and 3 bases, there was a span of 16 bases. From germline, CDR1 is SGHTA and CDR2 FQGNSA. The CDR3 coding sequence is TGTGCCAGCAGCCCATGGGGGGGCGCCGACACTGAAGCTTTCTTT. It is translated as CASSPWGGADTEAFF.

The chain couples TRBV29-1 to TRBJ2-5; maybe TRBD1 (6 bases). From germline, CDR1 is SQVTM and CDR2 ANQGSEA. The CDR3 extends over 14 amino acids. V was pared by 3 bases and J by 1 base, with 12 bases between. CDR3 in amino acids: CSVDPGVLQETQYF. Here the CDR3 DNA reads TGCAGCGTTGATCCAGGGGTCCTCCAAGAGACCCAGTACTTC.

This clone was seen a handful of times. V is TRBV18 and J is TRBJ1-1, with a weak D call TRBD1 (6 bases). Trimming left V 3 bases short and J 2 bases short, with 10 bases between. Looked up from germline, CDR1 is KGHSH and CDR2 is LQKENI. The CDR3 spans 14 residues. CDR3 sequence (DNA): TGTGCCAGCTCACCGCAGACAGGCAACACTGAAGCTTTCTTT. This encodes CASSPQTGNTEAFF.

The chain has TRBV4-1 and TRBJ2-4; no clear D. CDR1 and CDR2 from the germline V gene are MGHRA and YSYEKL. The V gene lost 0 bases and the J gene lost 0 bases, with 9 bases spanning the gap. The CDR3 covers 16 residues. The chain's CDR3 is CASSQEPILAKNIQYF. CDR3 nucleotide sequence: TGCGCCAGCAGCCAAGAACCTATACTAGCCAAAAACATTCAGTACTTC.

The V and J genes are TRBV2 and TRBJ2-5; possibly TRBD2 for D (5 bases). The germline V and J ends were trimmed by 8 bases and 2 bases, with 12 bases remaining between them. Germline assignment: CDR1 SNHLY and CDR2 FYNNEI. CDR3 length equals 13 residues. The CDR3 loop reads CASLDYPQETQYF. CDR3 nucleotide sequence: TGTGCCAGCCTAGACTACCCACAAGAGACCCAGTACTTC.

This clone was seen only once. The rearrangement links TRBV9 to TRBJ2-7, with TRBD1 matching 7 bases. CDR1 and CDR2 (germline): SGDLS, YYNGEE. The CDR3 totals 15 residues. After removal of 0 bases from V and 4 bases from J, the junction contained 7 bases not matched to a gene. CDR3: CASSVDPGGGYEQYF. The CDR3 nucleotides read TGTGCCAGCAGCGTAGACCCAGGGGGTGGGTACGAGCAGTACTTC.

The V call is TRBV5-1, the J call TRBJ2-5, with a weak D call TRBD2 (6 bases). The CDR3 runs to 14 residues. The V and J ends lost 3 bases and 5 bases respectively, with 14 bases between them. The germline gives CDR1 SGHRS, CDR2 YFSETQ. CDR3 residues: CASSSRAGTETQYF. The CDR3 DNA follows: TGCGCCAGCAGCTCAAGGGCGGGAACGGAGACCCAGTACTTC.

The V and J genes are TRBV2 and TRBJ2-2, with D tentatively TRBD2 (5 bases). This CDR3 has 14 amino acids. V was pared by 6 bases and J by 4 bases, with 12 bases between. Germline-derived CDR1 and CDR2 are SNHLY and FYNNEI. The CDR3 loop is CASRSVGGTGELFF. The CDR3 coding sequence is TGTGCCAGCAGGTCCGTTGGAGGCACCGGGGAGCTGTTTTTT.

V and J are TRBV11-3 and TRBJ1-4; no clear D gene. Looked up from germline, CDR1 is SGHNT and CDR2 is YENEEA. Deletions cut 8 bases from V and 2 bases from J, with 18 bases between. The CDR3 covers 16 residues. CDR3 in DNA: TGTGCCAGCGGTTTACGAAGTCGGCGGACTAATGAAAAACTGTTTTTT. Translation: CASGLRSRRTNEKLFF.

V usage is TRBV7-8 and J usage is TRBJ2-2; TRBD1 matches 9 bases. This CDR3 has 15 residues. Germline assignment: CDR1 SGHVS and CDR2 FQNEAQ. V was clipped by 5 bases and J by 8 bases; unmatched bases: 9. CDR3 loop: CASSVLQGASGELFF. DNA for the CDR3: TGTGCCAGCAGCGTCTTACAGGGGGCTAGTGGGGAGCTGTTTTTT.

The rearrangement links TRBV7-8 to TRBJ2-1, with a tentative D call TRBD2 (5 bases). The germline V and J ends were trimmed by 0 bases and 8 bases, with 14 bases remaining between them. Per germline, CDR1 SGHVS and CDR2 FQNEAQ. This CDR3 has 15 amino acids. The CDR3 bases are TGTGCCAGCAGCTTAGCGGACTTACCCGAGGATGAGCAGTTCTTC. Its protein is CASSLADLPEDEQFF.

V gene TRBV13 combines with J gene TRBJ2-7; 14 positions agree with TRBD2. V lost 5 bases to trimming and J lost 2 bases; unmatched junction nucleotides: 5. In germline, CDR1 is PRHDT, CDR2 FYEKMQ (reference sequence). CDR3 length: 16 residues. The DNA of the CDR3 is TGTGCCAGCAGCCCCCCGGGACTAGCGGGAGCCTACGAGCAGTACTTC. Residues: CASSPPGLAGAYEQYF.

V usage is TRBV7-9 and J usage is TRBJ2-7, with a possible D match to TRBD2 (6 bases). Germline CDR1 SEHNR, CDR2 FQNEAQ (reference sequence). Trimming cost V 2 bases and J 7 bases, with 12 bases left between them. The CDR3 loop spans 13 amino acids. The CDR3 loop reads CASSLMDRGEQYF. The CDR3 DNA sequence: TGTGCCAGCAGCTTAATGGACCGGGGGGAGCAGTACTTC.

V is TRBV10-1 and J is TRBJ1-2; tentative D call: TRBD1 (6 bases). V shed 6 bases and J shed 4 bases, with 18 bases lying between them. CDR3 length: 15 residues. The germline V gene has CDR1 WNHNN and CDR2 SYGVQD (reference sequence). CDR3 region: CASRDSQPDLYGYTF. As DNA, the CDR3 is TGCGCCAGCAGGGACAGCCAACCTGACCTCTATGGCTACACCTTC.

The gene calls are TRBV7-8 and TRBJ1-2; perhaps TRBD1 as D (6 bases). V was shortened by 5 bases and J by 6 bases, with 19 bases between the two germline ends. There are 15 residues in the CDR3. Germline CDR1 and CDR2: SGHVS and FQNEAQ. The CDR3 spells CASSPDSGGVDGYTF. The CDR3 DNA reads TGTGCCAGCAGCCCCGACTCTGGGGGCGTTGATGGCTACACCTTC.

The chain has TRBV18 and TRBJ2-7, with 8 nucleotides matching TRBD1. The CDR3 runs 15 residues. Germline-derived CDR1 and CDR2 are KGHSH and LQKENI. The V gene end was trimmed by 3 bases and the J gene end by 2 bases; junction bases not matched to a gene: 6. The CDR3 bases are TGTGCCAGCTCACCCTCGGGACAGGCCGCCTACGAGCAGTACTTC. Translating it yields CASSPSGQAAYEQYF.

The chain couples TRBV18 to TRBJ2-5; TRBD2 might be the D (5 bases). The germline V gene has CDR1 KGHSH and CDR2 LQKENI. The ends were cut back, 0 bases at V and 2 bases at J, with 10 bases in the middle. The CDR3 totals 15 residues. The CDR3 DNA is TGTGCCAGCTCACCACCGGGAGCGGCGCAAGAGACCCAGTACTTC. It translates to CASSPPGAAQETQYF.

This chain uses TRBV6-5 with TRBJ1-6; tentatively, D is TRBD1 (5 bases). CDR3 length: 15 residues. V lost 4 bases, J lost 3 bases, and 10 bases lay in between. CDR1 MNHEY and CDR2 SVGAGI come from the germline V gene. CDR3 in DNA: TGTGCCAGCAGTTTTGGGCAGGGCTATAATTCACCCCTCCACTTT. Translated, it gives CASSFGQGYNSPLHF.

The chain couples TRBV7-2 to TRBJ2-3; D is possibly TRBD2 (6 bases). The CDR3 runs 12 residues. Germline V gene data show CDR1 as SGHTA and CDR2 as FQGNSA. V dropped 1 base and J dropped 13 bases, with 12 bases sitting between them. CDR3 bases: TGTGCCAGCAGCTTAGACGGCGGGGCAAAGTATTTT. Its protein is CASSLDGGAKYF.

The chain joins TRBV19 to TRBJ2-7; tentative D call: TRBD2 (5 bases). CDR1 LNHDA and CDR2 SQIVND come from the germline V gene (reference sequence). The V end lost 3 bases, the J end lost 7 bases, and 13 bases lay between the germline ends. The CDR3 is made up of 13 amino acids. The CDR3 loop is CASSIFGSGEQYF. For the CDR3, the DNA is TGTGCCAGTAGTATTTTCGGGTCGGGGGAGCAGTACTTC. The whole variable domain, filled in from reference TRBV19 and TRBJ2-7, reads DGGITQSPKYLFRKEGQNVTLSCEQNLNHDAMYWYRQDPGQGLRLIYYSQIVNDFQKGDIAEGYSVSREKKESFPLTVTSAQKNPTAFYLCASSIFGSGEQYFGPGTRLTVT.

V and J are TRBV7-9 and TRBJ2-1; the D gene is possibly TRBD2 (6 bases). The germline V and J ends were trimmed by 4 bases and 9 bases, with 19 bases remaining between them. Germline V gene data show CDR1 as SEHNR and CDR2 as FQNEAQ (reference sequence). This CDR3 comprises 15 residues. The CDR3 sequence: CASSSGLGLFPEQFF. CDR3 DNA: TGTGCCAGCAGCTCGGGACTGGGCCTCTTTCCTGAGCAGTTCTTC.